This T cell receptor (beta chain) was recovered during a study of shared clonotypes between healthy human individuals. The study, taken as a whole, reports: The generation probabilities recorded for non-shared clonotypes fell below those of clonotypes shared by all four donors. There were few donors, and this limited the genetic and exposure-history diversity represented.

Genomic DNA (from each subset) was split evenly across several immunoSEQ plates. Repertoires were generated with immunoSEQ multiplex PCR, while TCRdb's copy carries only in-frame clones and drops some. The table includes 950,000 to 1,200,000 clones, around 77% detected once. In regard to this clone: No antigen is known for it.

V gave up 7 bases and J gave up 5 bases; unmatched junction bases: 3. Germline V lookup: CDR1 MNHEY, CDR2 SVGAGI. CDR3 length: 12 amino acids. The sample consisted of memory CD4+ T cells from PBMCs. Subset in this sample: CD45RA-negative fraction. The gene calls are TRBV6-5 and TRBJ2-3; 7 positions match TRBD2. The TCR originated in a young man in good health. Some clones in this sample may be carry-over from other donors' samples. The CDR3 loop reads CASKRDGDTQYF. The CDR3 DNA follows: TGTGCCAGCAAGCGGGACGGAGATACGCAGTATTTT.